This is a list of T cell receptor beta chains from one sample in a study of T cell repertoires in cytomegalovirus infection. TCRdb itself ran the reads through MiXCR, one entry per CDR3 protein. The data show roughly 19,000 distinct CDR3 sequences, around 43% seen once. Their recognized antigens are unknown. Source: CD8+ T cells from cultured PBMCs, taken from culture after CMV antigen stimulation. These receptors originate from a human donor in good health (CMV status not recorded). Some clones in this sample may be carry-over from other donors' samples. Both conserved end residues are part of each CDR3. A D gene is named only where the DNA matches it firmly. Not all rows give a size; the values are once, few, many and, for expanded clones, a class.

>TRBV30|.|TRBJ2-7|.
TGTGCCTGGAGCGGGGACAACTCCTACGAGCAGTACTTC
CAWSGDNSYEQYF
>TRBV15|few|TRBJ1-1|.
TGTGCCACCAGCAGAGAATGGGGGGGACGGGACACTGAAGCTTTCTTT
CATSREWGGRDTEAFF
>TRBV6-5|few|TRBJ2-5|.
TGTGCCAGCAGCTTGGGACTGGGGGAAGAGACCCAGTACTTC
CASSLGLGEETQYF
>TRBV6-2/TRBV6-3|.|TRBJ1-6|TRBD1
TGTGCCAGCAGTTACGACAACAGGGGTAATTCACCCCTCCACTTT
CASSYDNRGNSPLHF
>TRBV7-9|few|TRBJ2-1|.
TGTGCCAGCATAGGGACGGGGGACTCCTACAATGAGCAGTTCTTC
CASIGTGDSYNEQFF
>TRBV6-2/TRBV6-3|few|TRBJ2-7|TRBD2
TGTGCCAGCAGTTACCCTACCGGGACTAACTACTCCTACGAGCAGTACTTC
CASSYPTGTNYSYEQYF
>TRBV7-9|few|TRBJ2-1|.
TGTGCCAGCAGCGCCCGTAGCGACATCCCGTTTAATGAGCAGTTCTTC
CASSARSDIPFNEQFF
>TRBV7-6|few|TRBJ2-7|.
TGTGCCAGCAGCGGACAGTTGGGGACCGCCGAGCAGTACTTC
CASSGQLGTAEQYF
>TRBV12-3/TRBV12-4|few|TRBJ2-2|.
TGTGCCAGCATCAGACTGAACACCGGGGAGCTGTTTTTT
CASIRLNTGELFF
>TRBV19|.|TRBJ2-7|.
TGTGCCAGTAGTATATTAGGGGGGACCTACGAGCAGTACTTC
CASSILGGTYEQYF
>TRBV4-3|.|TRBJ2-7|TRBD2
TGCGCCAGCAGCCAAGATCACGCGGGGGGGGATTACGAGCAGTACTTC
CASSQDHAGGDYEQYF
>TRBV2|.|TRBJ2-1|.
TGTGCCACCAGTGAATACTCTAGCTCCTACAATGAGCAGTTCTTC
CATSEYSSSYNEQFF
>TRBV6-5|.|TRBJ1-6|.
TGTGCCAGCAGTTACAACAGTGATTCACCCCTCCACTTT
CASSYNSDSPLHF
>TRBV9|.|TRBJ2-7|TRBD1
TGTGCCAGCAGCGCGGGACAGGGGGGAGAGCAGTACTTC
CASSAGQGGEQYF
>TRBV7-2|many|TRBJ2-7|.
TGTGCCAGCAGCTTAGTGTTGAGAGACGAGCAGTACTTC
CASSLVLRDEQYF
>TRBV12-3/TRBV12-4|.|TRBJ2-2|TRBD2
TGTGCCAGCACCGGGACTAGCGGGGGCCCAAACACCGGGGAGCTGTTTTTT
CASTGTSGGPNTGELFF
>TRBV5-4|few|TRBJ2-7|TRBD2
TGTGCCAGCAGCTTACCTACTAGCGGGGGGGCCTACGAGCAGTACTTC
CASSLPTSGGAYEQYF
>TRBV19|few|TRBJ1-1|.
TGTGCCAGTAGTATCTATCGAATGGACACTGAAGCTTTCTTT
CASSIYRMDTEAFF
>TRBV12-3/TRBV12-4|.|TRBJ1-2|.
TGTGCCAGCAGTGACCCCGCGGGGGCAGACTATGGCTACACCTTC
CASSDPAGADYGYTF
>TRBV4-3|many|TRBJ2-3|.
TGCGCCAGCAGCCACCACAGAGATACGCAGTATTTT
CASSHHRDTQYF
>TRBV7-2|few|TRBJ1-4|.
TGTGCCAGCAGCTTAGAGTTAGAAAAACTGTTTTTT
CASSLELEKLFF
>TRBV6-5|few|TRBJ1-5|.
TGTGCCAGCAGTTTAACAGGGTTGACCAATCAGCCCCAGCATTTT
CASSLTGLTNQPQHF
>TRBV5-3|.|TRBJ1-1|TRBD1
TGTGCCAGCAGCCTAGGGGGCGCGGTCACTGAAGCTTTCTTT
CASSLGGAVTEAFF
>TRBV28|.|TRBJ1-1|TRBD1
TGTGCCAGCAGGAGAGACGGACAGGGGATTGAAGCTTTCTTT
CASRRDGQGIEAFF
>TRBV6-6|once|TRBJ1-1|.
TGTGCCAGCAGCTACGTGGGGGTACGGGACTCAACCCCTGGGGCTTTCTTT
CASSYVGVRDSTPGAFF
>TRBV4-1|.|TRBJ2-1|TRBD2
TGCGCCAGCAGCCAAGATACACTAGCGGGAGACAATGAGCAGTTCTTC
CASSQDTLAGDNEQFF
>TRBV28|.|TRBJ2-7|.
TGTGCCAGCAGTACCCACAGGGACCTATCCTACGAGCAGTACTTC
CASSTHRDLSYEQYF
>TRBV11-2|many|TRBJ1-5|.
TGTGCCAGCAGCAACCCGGGGCCTCGGCAGCCCCAGCATTTT
CASSNPGPRQPQHF
>TRBV6-2/TRBV6-3|.|TRBJ2-7|.
TGTGCCAGCAGCTTTCTCCGACCCTTGGGAGAGCAGTACTTC
CASSFLRPLGEQYF
>TRBV4-1|.|TRBJ2-1|.
TGCGCCAGCAGCCGAGGACAAGAGCAGTTCTTC
CASSRGQEQFF
>TRBV9|few|TRBJ1-6|TRBD1
TGTGCCAGCAGCGGATCACAGGGGGACTATAATTCACCCCTCCACTTT
CASSGSQGDYNSPLHF
>TRBV28|few|TRBJ1-2|.
TGTGCCAGCAGCGCCTTATATGGCTACACCTTC
CASSALYGYTF
>TRBV19|few|TRBJ2-5|TRBD1
TGTGCCAGTAGTGCTACAGGGGCGCGGGAGACCCAGTACTTC
CASSATGARETQYF
>TRBV4-1|.|TRBJ2-3|.
TGCGCCAGCAGCCAAGGAAGTCGTAGCGGAGGGGGAAAGGATACGCAGTATTTT
CASSQGSRSGGGKDTQYF
>TRBV7-2|.|TRBJ1-2|.
TGTGCCAGCAGCTTATGGCAGGGTATCTATGGCTACACCTTC
CASSLWQGIYGYTF
>TRBV30|many|TRBJ2-3|.
TGTGCCTGGAGTGCGCTAGCTATAGATACGCAGTATTTT
CAWSALAIDTQYF
>TRBV6-1|.|TRBJ2-1|TRBD1
TGTGCCAGCAGTGAAGCCGCCCGAGGGGGCGCCTACAATGAGCAGTTCTTC
CASSEAARGGAYNEQFF
>TRBV19|few|TRBJ2-1|.
TGTGCCAGTAGTGTGGACTTATACAATGAGCAGTTCTTC
CASSVDLYNEQFF
>TRBV5-6|once|TRBJ2-3|.
TGTGCCAGCAGCGTCGCTGGGACAGATACGCAGTATTTT
CASSVAGTDTQYF
>TRBV19|.|TRBJ1-6|TRBD1
TGTGCCAGTAGTGGGTTCGGACAGGGCGGAAAATCACCCCTCCACTTT
CASSGFGQGGKSPLHF
>TRBV20-1|.|TRBJ2-5|.
TGCAGTGCTAGAGCCGACTCCGAGGGTTGGTGGACCCAGTACTTC
CSARADSEGWWTQYF
>TRBV2|.|TRBJ1-1|TRBD1
TGTGCCAGGGTGGACAGGGGGCGAACTATGAACACTGAAGCTTTCTTT
CARVDRGRTMNTEAFF
>TRBV6-2/TRBV6-3|.|TRBJ2-1|.
TGTGCCAGCAGCCCCTTCGTCGTCCCAAAGCAGTTCTTC
CASSPFVVPKQFF
>TRBV28|.|TRBJ2-1|TRBD2
TGTGCCAGCAGTTCGACTAGCGGGGGGGCCGATAGCTCCTACAATGAGCAGTTCTTC
CASSSTSGGADSSYNEQFF
>TRBV27|.|TRBJ2-3|TRBD2
TGTGCCAGCAGTTTAAATAGCGGGGGGGCCACAGATACGCAGTATTTT
CASSLNSGGATDTQYF
>TRBV12-3/TRBV12-4|.|TRBJ1-5|.
TGTGCCAGCAGGTTTTCCCCCAGGAGCAATCAGCCCCAGCATTTT
CASRFSPRSNQPQHF
>TRBV7-3|many|TRBJ2-7|TRBD1
TGTGCCAGCAGCTTTCAGACAGGGTCCAGCGAGCAGTACTTC
CASSFQTGSSEQYF
>TRBV29-1|.|TRBJ2-1|.
TGCAGCGTTACCCCCCGGACAGTTAACAATGAGCAGTTCTTC
CSVTPRTVNNEQFF